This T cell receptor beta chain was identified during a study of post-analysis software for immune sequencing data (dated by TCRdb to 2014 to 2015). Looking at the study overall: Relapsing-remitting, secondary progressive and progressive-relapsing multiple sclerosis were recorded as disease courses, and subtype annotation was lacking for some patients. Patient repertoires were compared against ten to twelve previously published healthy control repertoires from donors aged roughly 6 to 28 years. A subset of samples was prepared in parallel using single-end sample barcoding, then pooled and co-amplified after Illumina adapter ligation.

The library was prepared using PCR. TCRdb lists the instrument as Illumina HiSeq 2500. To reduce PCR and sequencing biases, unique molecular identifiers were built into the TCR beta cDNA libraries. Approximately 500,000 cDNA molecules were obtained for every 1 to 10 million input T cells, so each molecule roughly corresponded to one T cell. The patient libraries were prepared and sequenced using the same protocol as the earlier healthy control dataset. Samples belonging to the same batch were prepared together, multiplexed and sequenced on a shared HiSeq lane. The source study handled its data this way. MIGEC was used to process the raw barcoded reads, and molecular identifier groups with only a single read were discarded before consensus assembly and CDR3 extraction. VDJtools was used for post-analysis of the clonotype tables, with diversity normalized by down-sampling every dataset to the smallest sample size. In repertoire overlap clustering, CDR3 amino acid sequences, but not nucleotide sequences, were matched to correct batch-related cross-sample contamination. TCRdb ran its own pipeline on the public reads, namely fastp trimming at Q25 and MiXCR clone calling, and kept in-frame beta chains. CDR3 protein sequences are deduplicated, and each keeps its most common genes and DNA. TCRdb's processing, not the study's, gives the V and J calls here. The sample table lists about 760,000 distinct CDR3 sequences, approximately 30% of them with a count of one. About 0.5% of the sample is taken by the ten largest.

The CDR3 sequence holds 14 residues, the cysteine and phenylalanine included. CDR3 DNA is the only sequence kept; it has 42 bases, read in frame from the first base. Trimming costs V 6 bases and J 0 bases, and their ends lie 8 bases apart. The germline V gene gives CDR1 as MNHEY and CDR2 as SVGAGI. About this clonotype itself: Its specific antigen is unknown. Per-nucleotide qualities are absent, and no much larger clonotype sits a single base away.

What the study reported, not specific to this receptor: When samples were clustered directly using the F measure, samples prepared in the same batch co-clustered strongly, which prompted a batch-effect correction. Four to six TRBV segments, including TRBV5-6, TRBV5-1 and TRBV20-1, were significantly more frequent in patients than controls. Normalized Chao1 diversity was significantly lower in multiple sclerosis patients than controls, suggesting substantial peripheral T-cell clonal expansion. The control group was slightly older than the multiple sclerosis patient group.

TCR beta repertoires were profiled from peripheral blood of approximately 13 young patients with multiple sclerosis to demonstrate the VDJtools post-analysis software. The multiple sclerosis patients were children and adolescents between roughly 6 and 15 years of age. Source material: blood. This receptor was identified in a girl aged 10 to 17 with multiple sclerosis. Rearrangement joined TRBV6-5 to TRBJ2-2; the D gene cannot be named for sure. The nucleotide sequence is TGTGCCAGCAGGGGAAATCCGAACACCGGGGAGCTGTTTTTT. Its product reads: CASRGNPNTGELFF.